A single sample is the source of the 4 T cell receptor beta chains below, sequenced in a study of shared clonotypes between healthy human individuals. Sequencing used immunoSEQ multiplex PCR; TCRdb keeps in-frame clones, though not all of them. The table has approximately 740,000 clones, 92% seen once. CD45RO negativity and positive selection for CCR7 defined naive CD8 cells, a population that excluded terminally differentiated effector memory CD45RA+ cells. The sample taken for sequencing was naive CD8+ T cells sorted from blood. The origin of the receptors is a young man in good health.

This chain connects TRBV29-1 to TRBJ2-2; a weak D match, TRBD2 (6 bases). Germline CDR1 and CDR2: SQVTM and ANQGSEA. The CDR3 has 14 amino acids. Trimming left V 7 bases short and J 5 bases short, with 17 bases between. The CDR3 sequence: CSAEVDGGTGELFF. The CDR3 bases are TGCAGCGCCGAAGTTGACGGAGGGACCGGGGAGCTGTTTTTT.

CDR3 region: CASSLFREQFF. The CDR3 coding sequence is TGTGCCAGCAGCTTGTTTCGTGAGCAGTTCTTC. The chain carries TRBV5-6 and TRBJ2-1; D uncertain. Trimming took off 1 base at V and 9 bases at J, with 5 bases between the two ends. Looked up from germline, CDR1 is SGHDT and CDR2 is YYEEEE. This CDR3 has 11 amino acids.

V is TRBV15 and J is TRBJ2-5; D is unresolved. Trimming cost V 5 bases and J 1 base, with 14 bases left between them. The germline CDR1 and CDR2 sequences are LNHNV and YYDKDF (reference sequence). The CDR3 loop spans 15 amino acids. CDR3 DNA: TGTGCCACCAGCCGAAAAATGGGCACCCAAGAGACCCAGTACTTC. This codes for CATSRKMGTQETQYF.

The rearrangement uses TRBV5-6 and TRBJ2-5; D is unclear. The CDR3 is 12 residues long. Between the trimmed V and J ends, which lost 4 bases and 7 bases, there was a span of 11 bases. Germline CDR1 is SGHDT and CDR2 is YYEEEE. CDR3: CASSPPSGTQYF. The CDR3 DNA is TGTGCCAGCAGCCCCCCCAGTGGGACCCAGTACTTC.